The present T cell receptor (beta chain) was sequenced within a study of blood T cell repertoires in COVID-19. Germline V lookup: CDR1 SNHLY, CDR2 FYNNEI. With 6 bases clipped from V and 0 bases from J, the junction kept 2 bases outside the gene matches. The CDR3 contains 14 residues. Produced via immunoSEQ multiplex PCR; TCRdb's table is partial and in-frame only. This table has 150,000 to 200,000 clones, 80% to 90% appearing once. The count of this clone is one. This receptor was identified in a woman older than 75 with COVID-19, enrolled during active disease. This sequence joins TRBV2 and TRBJ2-1; 7 bases are a match to TRBD1. Sequencing was performed on peripheral blood. CDR3 residues: CASSGTASYNEQFF. In DNA form, the CDR3 reads TGTGCCAGCAGCGGGACAGCCTCCTACAATGAGCAGTTCTTC.